The 10 T cell receptor beta chains reported below all come from one sample, sequenced in a study of cytomegalovirus exposure and HLA in healthy donors. 60 Vbeta and 13 Jbeta primers were used in PCR. Some clones are missing from TCRdb's copy, which holds only in-frame ones; the method was immunoSEQ multiplex PCR. This table has 95,000 to 150,000 clones, about 78% appearing once. The sequenced material came from PBMCs. The receptors shown here come from a woman between 35 and 50 years old in good health and CMV-seropositive.

The chain carries TRBV5-1 and TRBJ1-4; 9 bases line up with TRBD1. Germline assignment: CDR1 SGHRS and CDR2 YFSETQ. V was pared by 2 bases and J by 5 bases, with 1 base of the junction left unmatched. This CDR3 is built from 14 residues. This chain's CDR3 is CASSFGTGNEKLFF. In nucleotides, the CDR3 is TGCGCCAGCAGCTTTGGGACAGGGAATGAAAAACTGTTTTTT. Full variable domain (missing parts from reference TRBV5-1 and TRBJ1-4): KAGVTQTPRYLIKTRGQQVTLSCSPISGHRSVSWYQQTPGQGLQFLFEYFSETQRNKGNFPGRFSGRQFSNSRSEMNVSTLELGDSALYLCASSFGTGNEKLFFGSGTQLSVL.

This chain joins TRBV7-3 and TRBJ2-1; 9 nucleotides line up with TRBD2. Germline values: CDR1 SGHTA, CDR2 FQGTGA. This CDR3 is built from 16 residues. V lost 2 bases to trimming and J lost 7 bases; unmatched junction nucleotides: 9. Here the CDR3 DNA reads TGTGCCAGCAGCTTAGAGGGCGGGGGGGCCATGAATGAGCAGTTCTTC. Amino acids: CASSLEGGGAMNEQFF.

This clone was seen only a few times. This chain connects TRBV5-1 to TRBJ2-5, with TRBD1 matching 11 bases. Germline loops: CDR1 SGHRS, CDR2 YFSETQ. The V and J ends lost 6 bases and 11 bases, in that order; junction bases with no gene match: 9. CDR3 length: 13 residues. CDR3 amino acids: CASKGQGVKLQYF. The CDR3 nucleotides read TGCGCCAGCAAGGGACAGGGGGTAAAGTTGCAGTACTTC.

The V and J genes are TRBV6-4 and TRBJ2-3, with 7 bases fitting TRBD1. Per the germline V gene, CDR1 is MRHNA and CDR2 is SNTAGT. V shed 6 bases and J 1 base; nucleotides not matched to a gene: 16. This CDR3 has 18 amino acids. The CDR3 DNA follows: TGTGCCAGCAGCGCCTTTGGGACAGACAATTGGGGCACAGATACGCAGTATTTT. This gives the protein CASSAFGTDNWGTDTQYF.

V gene TRBV2 combines with J gene TRBJ2-7; the D gene is possibly TRBD1 (6 bases). Germline assignment: CDR1 SNHLY and CDR2 FYNNEI. CDR3 length: 14 amino acids. Trimming took 6 bases from V and 5 from J, leaving 17 bases between them. CDR3 amino acids: CASREQGWVDEQYF. DNA of the CDR3: TGTGCCAGCAGGGAACAGGGCTGGGTTGACGAGCAGTACTTC.

The chain carries TRBV5-1 and TRBJ1-1, with D uncertain. Trimming took 0 bases from V and 6 from J, leaving 18 bases between them. Germline V gene data show CDR1 as SGHRS and CDR2 as YFSETQ. The CDR3 covers 16 residues. The CDR3 sequence: CASSLDLRAGSAEAFF. CDR3 coding DNA: TGCGCCAGCAGCTTGGACCTACGAGCGGGCAGCGCTGAAGCTTTCTTT.

The V and J genes are TRBV25-1 and TRBJ2-7, with 11 bases that match TRBD1. The germline V gene encodes CDR1 MGHDK and CDR2 SYGVNS. This CDR3 has 14 amino acids. The ends lost 6 bases at V and 6 bases at J; junction bases unmatched: 7. The CDR3 nucleotides read TGTGCCAGCAGCCGGACAGGGGGCAGGGGCGAGCAGTACTTC. Protein product: CASSRTGGRGEQYF.

J is TRBJ2-7 and V is TRBV7-2, with 7 positions matching TRBD2. Trimming cost V 3 bases and J 7 bases; bases outside gene matches: 6. Germline assignment: CDR1 SGHTA and CDR2 FQGNSA. The CDR3 contains 13 residues. The CDR3 region is CASSLGAGREQYF. The CDR3 coding sequence is TGTGCCAGCAGCTTGGGAGCGGGGAGGGAGCAGTACTTC.

This chain uses TRBV7-3 with TRBJ2-5, with D unclear. Germline V gene lookup returns CDR1 SGHTA and CDR2 FQGTGA. CDR3 length equals 13 residues. Trimming left V 5 bases short and J 0 bases short, with 7 bases between. The CDR3 here is CASSPQYQETQYF. The CDR3 nucleotides read TGTGCCAGCAGCCCCCAGTACCAAGAGACCCAGTACTTC.

V usage is TRBV5-8 and J usage is TRBJ2-5; TRBD1 might be the D (6 bases). V was clipped by 0 bases and J by 1 base, with 13 bases between them. CDR1 SGHTS and CDR2 YDEGEE come from the germline V gene. This CDR3 is built from 16 residues. The CDR3 protein is CASSLGARGGQETQYF. CDR3 DNA sequence: TGTGCCAGCAGCTTGGGAGCACGAGGGGGCCAAGAGACCCAGTACTTC.